This T cell receptor (beta chain) was identified during a study of molecular identifiers for immune sequencing clone quantification. Study observations and caveats: Spiked Jurkat TCR RNA equivalent to one cell was reportedly detectable in about a million naive cells. Highly expanded clone sizes could be underestimated through barcode sharing by identical TCR molecules.

The CDR3 is 16 residues long. V gave up 4 bases and J gave up 3 bases; unmatched junction bases: 11. Germline V gene lookup returns CDR1 SGHDN and CDR2 FVKESK. With 10%, 30% or 50% of RNA, roughly 20,000 to 1,000,000 naive CD8 T cells were sequenced. The authors built bulk TCR libraries by previously described methods with listed TCR primers. In TCRdb, the PCR reads were re-called with MiXCR into one record per CDR3 protein. Of roughly 320,000 distinct CDR3 sequences in the sample, roughly a quarter were seen once. This clonotype was found a few times. Antigen: not known. Sequenced sample: naive CD8+ T cells from blood, with Jurkat cell RNA spiked in. Subset indicated: FACS-sorted CD8+CD4-CCR7+CD45RA+ naive T cells. The chain links TRBV14 to TRBJ2-7; the match to TRBD2 covers 8 bases. This TCR derives from a human donor in good health. Some libraries in this study had Jurkat cell RNA spiked in. The chain's CDR3 is CASSPAESGSIYEQYF. The CDR3 DNA sequence: TGTGCCAGCAGCCCAGCTGAAAGCGGGAGCATCTACGAGCAGTACTTC.